The present TCR beta chain was sequenced within a study of blood T cell repertoires in COVID-19. The repertoire was sequenced with immunoSEQ multiplex PCR; TCRdb's copy has only in-frame clones and lacks some. The table includes about 130,000 clones, approximately 82% detected once. V lost 3 bases and J lost 0, with 7 bases in between. Germline lookup yields CDR1 SGDLS and CDR2 YYNGEE. The CDR3 runs 15 residues. This sequence was found in a man between 60 and 70 years old who had recovered from COVID-19. This chain uses TRBV9 with TRBJ1-6; D is unresolved. Input material: peripheral blood. This CDR3 reads CASSGGISYNSPLHF. The DNA for the CDR3 is TGTGCCAGCAGCGGAGGGATCTCCTATAATTCACCCCTCCACTTT.